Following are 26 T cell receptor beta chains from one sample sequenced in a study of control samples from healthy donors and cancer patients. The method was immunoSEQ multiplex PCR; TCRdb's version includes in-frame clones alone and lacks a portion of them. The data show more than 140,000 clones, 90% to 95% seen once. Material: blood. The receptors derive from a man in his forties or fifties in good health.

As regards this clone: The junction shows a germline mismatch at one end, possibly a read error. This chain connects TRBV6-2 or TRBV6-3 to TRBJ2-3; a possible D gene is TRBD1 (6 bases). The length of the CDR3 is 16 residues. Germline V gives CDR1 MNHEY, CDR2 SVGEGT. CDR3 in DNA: TGTGCCAGCAGGTACTACTCAGGGGTTAGCACAGATACGCAGTATTTT. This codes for CASRYYSGVSTDTQYF.

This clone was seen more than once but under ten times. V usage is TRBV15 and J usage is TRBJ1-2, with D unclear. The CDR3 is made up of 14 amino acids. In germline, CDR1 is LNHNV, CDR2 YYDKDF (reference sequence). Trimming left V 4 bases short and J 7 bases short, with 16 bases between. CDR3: CATSTPVLSGGYTF. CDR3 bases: TGTGCCACCAGCACCCCTGTGTTGTCGGGTGGCTACACCTTC.

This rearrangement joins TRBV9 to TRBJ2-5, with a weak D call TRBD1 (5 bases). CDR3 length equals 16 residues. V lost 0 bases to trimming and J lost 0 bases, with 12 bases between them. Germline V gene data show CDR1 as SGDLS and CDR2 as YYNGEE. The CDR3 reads CASSVVKGPDQETQYF. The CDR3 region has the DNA TGTGCCAGCAGCGTAGTTAAGGGGCCGGACCAAGAGACCCAGTACTTC.

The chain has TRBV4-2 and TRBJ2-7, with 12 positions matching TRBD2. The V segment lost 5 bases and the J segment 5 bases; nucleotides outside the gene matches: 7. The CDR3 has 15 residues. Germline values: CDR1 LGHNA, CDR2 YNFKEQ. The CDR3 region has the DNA TGTGCCAGCAGCTTTACTAGCGGGGGGCTTGACGAGCAGTACTTC. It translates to CASSFTSGGLDEQYF.

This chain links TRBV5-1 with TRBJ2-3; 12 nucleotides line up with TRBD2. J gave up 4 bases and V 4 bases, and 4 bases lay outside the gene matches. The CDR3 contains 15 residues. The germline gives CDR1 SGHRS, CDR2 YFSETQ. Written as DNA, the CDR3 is TGCGCCAGCAGCCGGACTAGCGGGGTCCCAGATACGCAGTATTTT. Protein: CASSRTSGVPDTQYF.

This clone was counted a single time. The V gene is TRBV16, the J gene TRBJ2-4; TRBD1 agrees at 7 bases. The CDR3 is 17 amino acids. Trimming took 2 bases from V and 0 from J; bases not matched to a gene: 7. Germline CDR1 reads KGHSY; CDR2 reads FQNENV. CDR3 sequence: CASSQRTGELAKNIQYF. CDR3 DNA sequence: TGTGCCAGCAGCCAAAGGACAGGCGAACTAGCCAAAAACATTCAGTACTTC.

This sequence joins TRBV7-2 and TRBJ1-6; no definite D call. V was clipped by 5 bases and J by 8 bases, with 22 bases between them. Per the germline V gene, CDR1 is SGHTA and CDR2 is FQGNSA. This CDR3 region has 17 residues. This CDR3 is CASSPQKPGRRDSPLHF. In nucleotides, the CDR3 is TGTGCCAGCAGCCCTCAAAAGCCAGGTCGGCGAGATTCACCCCTCCACTTT. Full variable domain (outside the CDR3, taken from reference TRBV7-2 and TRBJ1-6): GAGVSQSPSNKVTEKGKDVELRCDPISGHTALYWYRQSLGQGLEFLIYFQGNSAPDKSGLPSDRFSAERTGGSVSTLTIQRTQQEDSAVYLCASSPQKPGRRDSPLHFGNGTRLTVT.

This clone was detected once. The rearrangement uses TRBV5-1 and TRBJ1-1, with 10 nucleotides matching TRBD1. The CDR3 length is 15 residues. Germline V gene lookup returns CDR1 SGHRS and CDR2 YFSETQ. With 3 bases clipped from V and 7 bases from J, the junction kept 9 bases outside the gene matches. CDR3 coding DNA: TGCGCCAGCAGCTCCGGGACAGGGGCGGGCGATGAAGCTTTCTTT. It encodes CASSSGTGAGDEAFF.

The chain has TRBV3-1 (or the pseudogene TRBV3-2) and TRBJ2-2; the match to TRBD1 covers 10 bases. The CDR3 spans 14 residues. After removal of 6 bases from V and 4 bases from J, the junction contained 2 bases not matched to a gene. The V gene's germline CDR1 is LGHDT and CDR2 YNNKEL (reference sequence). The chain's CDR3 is CASSRTGGTGELFF. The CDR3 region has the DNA TGTGCCAGCAGTCGGACAGGGGGCACCGGGGAGCTGTTTTTT.

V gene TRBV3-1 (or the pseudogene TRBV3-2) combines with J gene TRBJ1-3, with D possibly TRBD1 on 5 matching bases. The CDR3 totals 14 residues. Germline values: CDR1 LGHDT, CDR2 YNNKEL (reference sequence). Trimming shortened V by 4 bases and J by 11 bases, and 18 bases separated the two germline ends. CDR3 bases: TGTGCCAGCAGCCTTGGCAGGGCCAGCGACGCCATATATTTT. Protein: CASSLGRASDAIYF.

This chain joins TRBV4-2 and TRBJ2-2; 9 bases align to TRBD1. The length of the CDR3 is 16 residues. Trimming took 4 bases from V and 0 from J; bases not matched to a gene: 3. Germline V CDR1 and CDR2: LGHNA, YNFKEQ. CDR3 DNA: TGTGCCAGCAGCCCAGGACAGGGGACGAACACCGGGGAGCTGTTTTTT. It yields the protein CASSPGQGTNTGELFF.

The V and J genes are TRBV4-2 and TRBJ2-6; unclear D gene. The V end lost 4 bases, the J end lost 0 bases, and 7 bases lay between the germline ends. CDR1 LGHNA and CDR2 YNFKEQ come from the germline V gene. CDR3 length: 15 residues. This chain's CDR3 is CASSPIFSGANVLTF. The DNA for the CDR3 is TGTGCCAGCAGCCCTATATTCTCTGGGGCCAACGTCCTGACTTTC.

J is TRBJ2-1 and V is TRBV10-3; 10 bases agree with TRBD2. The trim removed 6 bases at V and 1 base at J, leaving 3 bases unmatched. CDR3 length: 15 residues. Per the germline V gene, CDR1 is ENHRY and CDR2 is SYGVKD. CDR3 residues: CAISSAGGSYNEQFF. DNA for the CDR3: TGTGCCATCAGCTCAGCGGGAGGGTCCTACAATGAGCAGTTCTTC.

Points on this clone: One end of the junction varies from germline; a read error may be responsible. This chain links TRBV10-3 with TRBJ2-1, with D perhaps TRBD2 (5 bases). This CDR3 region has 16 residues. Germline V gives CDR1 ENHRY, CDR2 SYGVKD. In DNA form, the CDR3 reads TGTGCCATCAGTGAGTCGATGTTGGAAGGACTGAATGGGCAGTTCTTC. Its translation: CAISESMLEGLNGQFF.

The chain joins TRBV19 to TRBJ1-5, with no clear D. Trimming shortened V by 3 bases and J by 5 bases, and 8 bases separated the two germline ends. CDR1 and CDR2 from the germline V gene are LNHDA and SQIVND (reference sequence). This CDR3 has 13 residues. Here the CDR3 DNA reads TGTGCCAGTAGTATTAATATTTATCAGCCCCAGCATTTT. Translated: CASSINIYQPQHF.

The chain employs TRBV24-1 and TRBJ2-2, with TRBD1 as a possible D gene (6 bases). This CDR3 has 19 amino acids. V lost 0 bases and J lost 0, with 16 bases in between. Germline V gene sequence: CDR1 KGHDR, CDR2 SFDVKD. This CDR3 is CATSDLYDHRAPNTGELFF. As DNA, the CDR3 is TGTGCCACCAGTGATTTGTACGATCACAGGGCTCCGAACACCGGGGAGCTGTTTTTT.

Here the CDR3 reads CASSVRTRRRSYEQYF. In nucleotides, the CDR3 is TGTGCCAGCAGTGTCCGAACAAGGAGAAGATCCTACGAGCAGTACTTC. This chain joins TRBV28 and TRBJ2-7; D call uncertain. CDR1 and CDR2 from the germline V gene are MDHEN and SYDVKM. V was shortened by 5 bases and J by 1 base, with 18 bases between the two germline ends. The CDR3 runs 16 residues.

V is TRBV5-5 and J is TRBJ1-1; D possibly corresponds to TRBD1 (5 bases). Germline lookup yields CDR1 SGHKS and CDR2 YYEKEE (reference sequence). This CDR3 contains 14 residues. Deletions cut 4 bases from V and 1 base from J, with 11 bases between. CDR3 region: CASSPLGGNTEAFF. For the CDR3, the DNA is TGTGCCAGCAGCCCCCTCGGGGGGAACACTGAAGCTTTCTTT.

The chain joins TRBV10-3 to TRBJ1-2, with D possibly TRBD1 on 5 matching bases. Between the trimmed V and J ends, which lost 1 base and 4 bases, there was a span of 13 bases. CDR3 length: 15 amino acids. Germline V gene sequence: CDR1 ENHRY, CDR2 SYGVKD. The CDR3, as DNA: TGTGCCATCAGTGAGTTGGCAGGGAAGGGCTATGGCTACACCTTC. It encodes CAISELAGKGYGYTF.

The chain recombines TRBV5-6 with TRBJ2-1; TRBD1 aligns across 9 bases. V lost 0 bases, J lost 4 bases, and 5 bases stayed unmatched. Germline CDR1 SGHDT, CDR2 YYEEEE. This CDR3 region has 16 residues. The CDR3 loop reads CASSLALQGAYNEQFF. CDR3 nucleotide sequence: TGTGCCAGCAGCTTGGCCTTACAGGGGGCATACAATGAGCAGTTCTTC.

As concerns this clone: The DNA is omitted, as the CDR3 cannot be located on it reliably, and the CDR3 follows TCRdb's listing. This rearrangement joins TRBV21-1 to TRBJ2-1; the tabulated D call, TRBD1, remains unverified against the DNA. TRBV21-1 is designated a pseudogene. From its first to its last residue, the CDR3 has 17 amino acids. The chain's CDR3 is CASSKKWGQGSYNEQFF.

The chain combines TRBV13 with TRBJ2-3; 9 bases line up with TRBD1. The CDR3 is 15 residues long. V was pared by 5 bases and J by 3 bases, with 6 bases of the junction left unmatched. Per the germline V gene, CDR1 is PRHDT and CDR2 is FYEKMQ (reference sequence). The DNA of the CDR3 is TGTGCCAGCAGCACCCGACAGGGGGGGACAGATACGCAGTATTTT. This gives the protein CASSTRQGGTDTQYF.

Here the CDR3 DNA reads TGTGCCAGCAGCCTTACTAACGGGACACCACTACCCTATGGCTACACCTTC. Translated: CASSLTNGTPLPYGYTF. The rearrangement joins TRBV16 to TRBJ1-2, with D perhaps matching TRBD1 (6 bases). V lost 4 bases and J 4 bases, leaving 22 bases between the germline ends. Germline values: CDR1 KGHSY, CDR2 FQNENV. There are 17 residues in the CDR3.

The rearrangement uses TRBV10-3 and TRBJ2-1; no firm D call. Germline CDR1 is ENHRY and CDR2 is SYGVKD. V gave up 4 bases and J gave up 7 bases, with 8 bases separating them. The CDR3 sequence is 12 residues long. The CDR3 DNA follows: TGTGCCATCAGTGCCGGTCTGAATGAGCAGTTCTTC. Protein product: CAISAGLNEQFF.

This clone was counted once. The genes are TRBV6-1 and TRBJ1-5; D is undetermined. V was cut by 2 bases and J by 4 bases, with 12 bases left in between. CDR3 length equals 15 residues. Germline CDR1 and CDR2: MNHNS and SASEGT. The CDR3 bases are TGTGCCAGCAGTGAACGTAGACTACTTAATCAGCCCCAGCATTTT. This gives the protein CASSERRLLNQPQHF.

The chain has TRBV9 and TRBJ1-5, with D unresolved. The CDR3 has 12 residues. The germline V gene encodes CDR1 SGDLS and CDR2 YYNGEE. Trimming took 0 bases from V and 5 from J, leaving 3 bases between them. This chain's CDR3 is CASSVGDQPQHF. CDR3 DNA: TGTGCCAGCAGCGTAGGGGATCAGCCCCAGCATTTT.